This T cell receptor beta chain was sequenced during a study of cytomegalovirus exposure and HLA in healthy donors. As for the study in general: Caucasian-associated ancestry cluster membership applied to less than 85% of a few hundred genotyped donors. Study-wide results and limits: The productive fraction for most TCR beta V segments was about 87% or about 30% in an earlier analysis. The study recorded over 150 TCR beta chains that were cytomegalovirus-associated.

V lost 0 bases and J lost 5, with 8 bases in between. The CDR3 length is 13 residues. The germline gives CDR1 SGHDT, CDR2 YYEEEE. A multiplex PCR was run with 60 Vbeta primers and 13 Jbeta primers. Clones were sequenced by immunoSEQ multiplex PCR, and TCRdb holds only the in-frame ones, with some missing. Of about 190,000 clones listed, under 85% are singletons. Note on this clone: Antigen: not known.

This rearrangement joins TRBV5-6 to TRBJ2-5; D possibly corresponds to TRBD1 (5 bases). The receptor was isolated from a young woman in good health and CMV-seronegative. Sequences were obtained from PBMCs. This chain's CDR3 is CASSLDRSETQYF. CDR3 DNA: TGTGCCAGCAGCTTGGACAGGTCCGAGACCCAGTACTTC.